This T cell receptor (beta chain) was identified during a study of T cell changes during pregnancy in multiple sclerosis. CDR1 SEHNR and CDR2 FQNEAQ come from the germline V gene (reference sequence). CDR3 length equals 14 residues. Unmatched junction bases numbered 1, after V lost 5 bases and J lost 4 bases. Clones were read by immunoSEQ multiplex PCR, and TCRdb kept only the in-frame ones, dropping some. Seen here are approximately 40,000 clones, about 92% observed once, and the top ten hold about 5.5%. The gene calls are TRBV7-9 and TRBJ2-1, with 11 bases lining up with TRBD2. This specimen consisted of CD8+ T cells from peripheral blood mononuclear cells, obtained in the third trimester of pregnancy. The TCR sequence derives from a female donor with multiple sclerosis, enrolled in a pregnancy study. CDR3 in DNA: TGTGCCAGCAGCACTAGCGGGGGATACAATGAGCAGTTCTTC. This encodes CASSTSGGYNEQFF.